Below, one TCR beta chain is given with its context. Its antigen is as yet unknown. CDR3 length equals 13 residues. Trimming cost V 5 bases and J 1 base, with 11 bases left between them. The germline V gene has CDR1 SQVTM and CDR2 ANQGSEA. This specimen comes from a study of cytomegalovirus exposure and HLA in healthy donors. Primers included in the PCR were 60 Vbeta and 13 Jbeta primers. Using immunoSEQ multiplex PCR, the repertoire was profiled, and TCRdb retains in-frame clones only, with some absent. This table holds about 130,000 clones, around four fifths found once. Points from the study as a whole: Later genetic work tied a missense DCLRE1C variant to beta-chain V and J trimming. Associated with cytomegalovirus, according to the listing, were 170 or so TCR beta chains.

This clonotype was obtained from a woman in her forties in good health and CMV-seropositive. Source material: PBMCs. The gene calls are TRBV29-1 and TRBJ1-1, with a weak D call TRBD1 (6 bases). CDR3 loop: CSVLTGTNTEAFF. CDR3 nucleotide sequence: TGCAGCGTTCTAACAGGGACGAACACTGAAGCTTTCTTT.